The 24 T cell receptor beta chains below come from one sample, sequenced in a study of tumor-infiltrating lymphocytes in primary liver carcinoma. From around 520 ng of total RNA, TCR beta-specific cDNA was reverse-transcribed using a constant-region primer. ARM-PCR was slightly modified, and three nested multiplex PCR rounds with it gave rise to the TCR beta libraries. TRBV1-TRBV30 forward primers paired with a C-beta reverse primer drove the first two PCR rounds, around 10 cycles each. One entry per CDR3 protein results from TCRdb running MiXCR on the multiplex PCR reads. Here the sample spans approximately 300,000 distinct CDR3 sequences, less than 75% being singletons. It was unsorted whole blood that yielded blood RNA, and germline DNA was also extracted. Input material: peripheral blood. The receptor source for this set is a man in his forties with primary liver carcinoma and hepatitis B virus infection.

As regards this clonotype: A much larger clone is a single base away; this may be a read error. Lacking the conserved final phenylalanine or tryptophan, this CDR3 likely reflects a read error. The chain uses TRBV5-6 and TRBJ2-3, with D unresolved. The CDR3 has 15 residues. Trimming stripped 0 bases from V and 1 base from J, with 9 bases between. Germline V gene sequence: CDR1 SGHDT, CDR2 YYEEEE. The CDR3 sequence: CASSLDGWGTDTQYL. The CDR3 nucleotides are TGTGCCAGCAGCTTGGATGGTTGGGGCACAGATACGCAGTATTTG.

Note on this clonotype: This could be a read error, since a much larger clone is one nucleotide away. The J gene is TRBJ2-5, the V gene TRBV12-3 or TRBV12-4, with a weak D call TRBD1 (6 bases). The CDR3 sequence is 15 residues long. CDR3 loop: CASTSWAGTQETKYF. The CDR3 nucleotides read TGTGCCAGCACCTCGTGGGCAGGGACACAAGAGACCAAGTACTTC.

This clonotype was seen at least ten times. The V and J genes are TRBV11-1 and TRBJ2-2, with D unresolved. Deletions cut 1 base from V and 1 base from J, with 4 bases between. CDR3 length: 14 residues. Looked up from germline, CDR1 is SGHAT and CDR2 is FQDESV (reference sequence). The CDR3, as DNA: TGTGCCAGCAGCTTAGAAAGGAACACCGGGGAGCTGTTTTTT. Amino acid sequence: CASSLERNTGELFF.

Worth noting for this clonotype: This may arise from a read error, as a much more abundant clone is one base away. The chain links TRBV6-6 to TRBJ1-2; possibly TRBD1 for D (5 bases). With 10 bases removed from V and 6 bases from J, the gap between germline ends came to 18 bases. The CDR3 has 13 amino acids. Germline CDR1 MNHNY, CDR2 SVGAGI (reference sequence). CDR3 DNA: TGTGCCACCACGATGAGACAGTCAAATGGCTACACCTTC. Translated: CATTMRQSNGYTF.

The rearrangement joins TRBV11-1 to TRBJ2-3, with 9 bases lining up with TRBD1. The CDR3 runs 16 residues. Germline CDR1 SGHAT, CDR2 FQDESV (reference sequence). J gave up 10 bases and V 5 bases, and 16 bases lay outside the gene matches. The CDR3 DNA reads TGTGCCAGCAGCAGGCGGACAGGGGCAGGGGCAGGTGCGCAGTATTTT. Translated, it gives CASSRRTGAGAGAQYF.

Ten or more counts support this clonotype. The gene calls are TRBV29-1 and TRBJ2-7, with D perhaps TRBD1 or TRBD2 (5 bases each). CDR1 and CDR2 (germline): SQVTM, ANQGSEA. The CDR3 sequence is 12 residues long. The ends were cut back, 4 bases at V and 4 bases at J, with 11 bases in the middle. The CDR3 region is CSVVLGEYEQYF. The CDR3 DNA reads TGCAGCGTTGTACTAGGGGAATACGAGCAGTACTTC.

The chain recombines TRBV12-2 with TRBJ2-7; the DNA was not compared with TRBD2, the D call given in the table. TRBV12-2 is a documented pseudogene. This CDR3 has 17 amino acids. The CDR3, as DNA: TGTGCAAGTCGCTTAGCGACGGTAGCGGGGCCCCCCTACGAGCAGTACTTC. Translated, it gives CASRLATVAGPPYEQYF.

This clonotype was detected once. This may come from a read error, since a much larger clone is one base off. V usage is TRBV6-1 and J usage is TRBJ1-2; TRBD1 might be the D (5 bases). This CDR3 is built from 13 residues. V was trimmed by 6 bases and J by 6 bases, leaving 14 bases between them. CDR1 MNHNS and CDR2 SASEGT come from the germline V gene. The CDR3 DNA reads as TGTGCCAGCAGGATGGGGCCTCAAAATGGCTACACCTTC. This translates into CASRMGPQNGYTF.

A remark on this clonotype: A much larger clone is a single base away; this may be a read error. Here the CDR3 DNA reads TGCAGCATTTTTCGACAGGGAGGAAGCACTGAAGCTTTCTTT. Residues: CSIFRQGGSTEAFF. The chain combines TRBV29-1 with TRBJ1-1; 7 positions match TRBD1. The CDR3 is 14 amino acids. The V segment lost 8 bases and the J segment 4 bases; nucleotides outside the gene matches: 13. CDR1 is SQVTM and CDR2 is ANQGSEA in the germline V gene.

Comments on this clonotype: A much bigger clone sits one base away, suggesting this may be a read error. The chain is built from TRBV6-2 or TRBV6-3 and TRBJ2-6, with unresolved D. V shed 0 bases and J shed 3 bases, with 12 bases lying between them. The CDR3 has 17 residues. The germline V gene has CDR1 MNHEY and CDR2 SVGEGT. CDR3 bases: TGTGCCAGCAGTTACTCCCCGACTCTTTATGGGGCCAACGTCCTGACTTTC. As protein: CASSYSPTLYGANVLTF.

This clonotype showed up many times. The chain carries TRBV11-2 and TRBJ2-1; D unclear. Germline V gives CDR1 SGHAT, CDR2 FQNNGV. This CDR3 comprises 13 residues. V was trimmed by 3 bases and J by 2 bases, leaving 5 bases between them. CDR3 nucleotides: TGTGCCAGCAGCTTTACAACCTACAATGAGCAGTTCTTC. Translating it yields CASSFTTYNEQFF. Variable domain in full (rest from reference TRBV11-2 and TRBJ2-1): EAGVAQSPRYKIIEKRQSVAFWCNPISGHATLYWYQQILGQGPKLLIQFQNNGVVDDSQLPKDRFSAERLKGVDSTLKIQPAKLEDSAVYLCASSFTTYNEQFFGPGTRLTVL.

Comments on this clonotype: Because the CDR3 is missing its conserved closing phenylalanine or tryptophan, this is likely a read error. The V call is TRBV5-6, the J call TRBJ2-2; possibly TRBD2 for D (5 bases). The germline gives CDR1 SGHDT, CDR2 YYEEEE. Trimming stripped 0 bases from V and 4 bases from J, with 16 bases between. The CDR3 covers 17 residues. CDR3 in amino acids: CASSLVVGPAGTGELFL. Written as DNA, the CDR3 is TGTGCCAGCAGCTTGGTGGTAGGACCGGCGGGCACCGGGGAGCTGTTTCTT.

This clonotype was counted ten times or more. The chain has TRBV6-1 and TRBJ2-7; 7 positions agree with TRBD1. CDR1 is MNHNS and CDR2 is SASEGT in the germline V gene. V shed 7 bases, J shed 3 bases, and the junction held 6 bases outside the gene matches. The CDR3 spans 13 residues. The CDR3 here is CASTWTGVYEQYF. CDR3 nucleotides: TGTGCCAGCACCTGGACAGGAGTCTACGAGCAGTACTTC.

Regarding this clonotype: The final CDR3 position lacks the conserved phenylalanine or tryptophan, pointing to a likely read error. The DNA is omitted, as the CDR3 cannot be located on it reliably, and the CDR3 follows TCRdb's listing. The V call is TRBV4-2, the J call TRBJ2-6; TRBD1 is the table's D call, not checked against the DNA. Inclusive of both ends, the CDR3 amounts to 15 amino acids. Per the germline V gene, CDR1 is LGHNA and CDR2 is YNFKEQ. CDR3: CASSQAGSGANVLTL.

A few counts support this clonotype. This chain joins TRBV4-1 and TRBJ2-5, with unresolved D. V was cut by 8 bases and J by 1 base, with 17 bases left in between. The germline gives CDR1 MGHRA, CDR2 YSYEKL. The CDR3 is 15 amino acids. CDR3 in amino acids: CASAASTATQETQYF. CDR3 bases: TGCGCCAGCGCAGCTTCGACGGCCACCCAAGAGACCCAGTACTTC.

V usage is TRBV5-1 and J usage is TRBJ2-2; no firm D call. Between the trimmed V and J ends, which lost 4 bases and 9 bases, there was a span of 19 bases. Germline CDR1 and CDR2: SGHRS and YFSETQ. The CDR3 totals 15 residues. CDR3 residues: CASSPLLADDRELFF. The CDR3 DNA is TGCGCCAGCAGCCCCCTCCTCGCGGATGACCGGGAGCTGTTTTTT.

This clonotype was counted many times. This chain's CDR3 is CASSRPEDGDIQYF. In DNA form, the CDR3 reads TGTGCCAGCAGCCGCCCCGAAGATGGGGACATTCAGTACTTC. This chain joins TRBV6-2 or TRBV6-3 and TRBJ2-4; D is ambiguous. V lost 6 bases and J lost 8, with 17 bases in between. The CDR3 consists of 14 residues. Germline CDR1 and CDR2: MNHEY and SVGEGT.

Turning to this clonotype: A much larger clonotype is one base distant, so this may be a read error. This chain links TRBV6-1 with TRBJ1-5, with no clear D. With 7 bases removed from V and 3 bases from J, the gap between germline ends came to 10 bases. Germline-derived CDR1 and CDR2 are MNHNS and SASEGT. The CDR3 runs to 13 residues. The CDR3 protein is CASKGSANQPQHF. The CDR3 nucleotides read TGTGCCAGCAAGGGTAGCGCCAATCAGCCCCAGCATTTT.

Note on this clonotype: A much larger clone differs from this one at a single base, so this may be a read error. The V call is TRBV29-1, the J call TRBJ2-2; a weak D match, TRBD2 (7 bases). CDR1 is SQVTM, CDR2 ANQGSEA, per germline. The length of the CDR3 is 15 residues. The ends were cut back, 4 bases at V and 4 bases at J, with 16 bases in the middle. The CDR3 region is CSVGVSRGGTGELFF. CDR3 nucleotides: TGCAGCGTTGGAGTTTCGAGGGGGGGCACCGGGGAGCTGTTTTTT.

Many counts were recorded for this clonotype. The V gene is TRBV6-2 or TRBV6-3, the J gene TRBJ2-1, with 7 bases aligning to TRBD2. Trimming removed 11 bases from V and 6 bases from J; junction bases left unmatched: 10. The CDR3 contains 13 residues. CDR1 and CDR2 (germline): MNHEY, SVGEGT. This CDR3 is CAARRRGFNEQFF. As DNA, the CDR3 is TGTGCCGCACGGAGGCGGGGGTTCAATGAGCAGTTCTTC.

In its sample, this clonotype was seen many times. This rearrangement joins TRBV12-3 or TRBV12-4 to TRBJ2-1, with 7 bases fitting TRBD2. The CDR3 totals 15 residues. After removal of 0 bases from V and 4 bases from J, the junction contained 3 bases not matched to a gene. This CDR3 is CASSLAGGFYNEQFF. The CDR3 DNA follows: TGTGCCAGCAGTTTAGCGGGAGGGTTTTACAATGAGCAGTTCTTC.

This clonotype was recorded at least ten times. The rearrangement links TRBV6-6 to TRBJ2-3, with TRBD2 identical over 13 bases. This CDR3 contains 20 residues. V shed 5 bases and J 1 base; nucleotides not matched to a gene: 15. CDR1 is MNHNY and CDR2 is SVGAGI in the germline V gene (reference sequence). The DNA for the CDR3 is TGTGCCAGCAGTCCAAGGACTAGCGGGAGTACAAAAAGGGGCACAGATACGCAGTATTTT. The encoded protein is CASSPRTSGSTKRGTDTQYF.

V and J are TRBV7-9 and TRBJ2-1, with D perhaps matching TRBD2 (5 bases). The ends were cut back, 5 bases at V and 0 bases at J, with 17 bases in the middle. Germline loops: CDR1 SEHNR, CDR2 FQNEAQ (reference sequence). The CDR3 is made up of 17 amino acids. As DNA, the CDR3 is TGTGCCAGCAGCCCCCTGGTTTCTGGAGGCTCCTACAATGAGCAGTTCTTC. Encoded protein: CASSPLVSGGSYNEQFF.

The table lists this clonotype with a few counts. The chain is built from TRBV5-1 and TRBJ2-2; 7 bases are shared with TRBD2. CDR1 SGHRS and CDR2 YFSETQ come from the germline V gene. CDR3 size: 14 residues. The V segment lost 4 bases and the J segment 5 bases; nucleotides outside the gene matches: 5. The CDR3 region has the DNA TGCGCCAGCAGCGCGGGGGTGAATACCGGGGAGCTGTTTTTT. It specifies CASSAGVNTGELFF.